This T cell receptor (beta chain) was sequenced during a study of T cell responses to AZD1222 COVID-19 vaccine. General study results and limits: The study sampled repertoires only after the peak T cell response. Across spike, vaccine-associated CD4 TCRs were found, dominant at 160-218 and 743-854.

This clone was seen a few times. Its antigen remains unknown. Deletions cut 0 bases from V and 10 bases from J, with 11 bases between. Germline V lookup: CDR1 SGHNT, CDR2 YYREEE (reference sequence). This CDR3 has 13 residues. The method was immunoSEQ multiplex PCR; TCRdb's version includes in-frame clones alone and lacks a portion of them. The sample lists 70,000 to 75,000 clones, about 78% seen once, with 47% in the top ten. Whether given at about 4 or about 12 weeks, second doses were pooled. This receptor was taken from an adult who received the AZD1222 COVID-19 vaccine. The chain combines TRBV5-4 with TRBJ1-5, with D possibly TRBD1 on 5 matching bases. The source material was peripheral blood, sampled 28 days after the second AZD1222 dose. CDR3: CASSLDWDSPQHF. In nucleotides, the CDR3 is TGTGCCAGCAGCTTGGACTGGGACTCACCCCAGCATTTT.